This entry features one TCR beta chain sequence. Its antigen is not known. This CDR3 spans 15 amino acids. The germline V and J ends were trimmed by 4 bases and 7 bases, with 19 bases remaining between them. The germline gives CDR1 KGHSH, CDR2 LQKENI. This specimen comes from a study of OX40 agonist ivuxolimab in advanced cancers. About the research overall: Participants averaged roughly 60 years of age (range about 23 to 79) and were roughly 83% male. Past anti-PD-1, anti-PD-L1 or anti-CTLA-4 therapy was accepted, and 30% to 50% had received some.

TCRdb's table, derived via immunoSEQ multiplex PCR, lists solely in-frame clones and lacks some. The sample holds roughly 90,000 clones, 70% to 90% seen once. Notes on the study in general: Averaged across samples, CD8+ T cells carried more expanded clones than CD4+ did. Some nonresponders likewise displayed low normalized T-cell clonal expansion.

The sequenced sample was CD4+ or CD8+ T cells sorted from blood, obtained in a trial of the OX40 agonist ivuxolimab. This clonotype was obtained from an adult with an advanced solid tumor such as melanoma, head and neck, liver or kidney cancer. The V gene is TRBV18, the J gene TRBJ1-2; tentatively, D is TRBD1 (5 bases). The CDR3, as DNA: TGTGCCAGCTCACTTAACCCGACAGCTAGGGTTGGCTACACCTTC. Translated: CASSLNPTARVGYTF.